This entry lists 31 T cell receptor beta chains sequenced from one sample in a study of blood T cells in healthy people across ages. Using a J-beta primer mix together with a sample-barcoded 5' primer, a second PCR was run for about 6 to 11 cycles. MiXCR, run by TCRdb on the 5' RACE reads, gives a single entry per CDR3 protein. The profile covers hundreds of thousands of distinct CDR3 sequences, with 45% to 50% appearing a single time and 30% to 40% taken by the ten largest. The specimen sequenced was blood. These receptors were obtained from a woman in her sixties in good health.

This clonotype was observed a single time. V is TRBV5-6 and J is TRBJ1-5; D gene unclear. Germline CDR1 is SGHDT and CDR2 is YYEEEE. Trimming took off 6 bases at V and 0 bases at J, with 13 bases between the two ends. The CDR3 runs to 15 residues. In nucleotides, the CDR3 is TGTGCCAGCACCACGTGGCTTCTTAGCAATCAGCCCCAGCATTTT. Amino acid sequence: CASTTWLLSNQPQHF. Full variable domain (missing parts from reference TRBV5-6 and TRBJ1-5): DAGVTQSPTHLIKTRGQQVTLRCSPKSGHDTVSWYQQALGQGPQFIFQYYEEEERQRGNFPDRFSGHQFPNYSSELNVNALLLGDSALYLCASTTWLLSNQPQHFGDGTRLSIL.

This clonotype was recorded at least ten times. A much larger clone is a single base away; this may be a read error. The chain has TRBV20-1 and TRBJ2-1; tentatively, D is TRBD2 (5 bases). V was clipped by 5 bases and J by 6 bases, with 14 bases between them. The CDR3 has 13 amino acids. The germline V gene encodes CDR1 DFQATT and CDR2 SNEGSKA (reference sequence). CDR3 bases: TGCAGTGCTTCGGCCGGGGAGCGCAATGAGCAGTTCTTC. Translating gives CSASAGERNEQFF.

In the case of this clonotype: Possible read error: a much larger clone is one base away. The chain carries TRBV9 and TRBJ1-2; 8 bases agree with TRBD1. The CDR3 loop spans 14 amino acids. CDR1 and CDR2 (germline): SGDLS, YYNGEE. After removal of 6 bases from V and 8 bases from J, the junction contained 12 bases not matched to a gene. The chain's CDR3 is CASINDRGARGYTF. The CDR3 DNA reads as TGTGCCAGCATCAACGACAGGGGAGCTCGCGGCTACACCTTC.

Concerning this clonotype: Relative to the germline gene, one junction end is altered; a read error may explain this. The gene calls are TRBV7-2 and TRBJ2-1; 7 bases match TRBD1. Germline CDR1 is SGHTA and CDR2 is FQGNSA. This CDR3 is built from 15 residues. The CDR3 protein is CASSTATGSYNERFF. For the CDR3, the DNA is TGTGCCAGCAGCACAGCGACAGGGTCCTACAATGAGCGGTTCTTC.

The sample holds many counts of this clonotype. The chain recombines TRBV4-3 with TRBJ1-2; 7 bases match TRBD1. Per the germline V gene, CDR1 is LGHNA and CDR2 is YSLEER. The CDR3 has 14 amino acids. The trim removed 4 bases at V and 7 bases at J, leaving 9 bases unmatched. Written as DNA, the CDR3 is TGCGCCAGCAGCCCAGGGAAGGGGGCAACTGGCTACACCTTC. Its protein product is CASSPGKGATGYTF.

In DNA, the CDR3 is TGTGCCACCAGGGGGACAGGGGAAACAGATACGCAGTATTTT. Protein sequence: CATRGTGETDTQYF. The chain recombines TRBV24-1 with TRBJ2-3, with 10 positions matching TRBD1. V shed 7 bases and J 3 bases; nucleotides not matched to a gene: 3. This CDR3 contains 14 residues. The germline CDR1 and CDR2 sequences are KGHDR and SFDVKD.

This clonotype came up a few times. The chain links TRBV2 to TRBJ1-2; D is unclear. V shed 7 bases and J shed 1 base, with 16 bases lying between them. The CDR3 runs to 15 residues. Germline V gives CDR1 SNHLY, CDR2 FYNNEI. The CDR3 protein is CASIWDPPVNYGYTF. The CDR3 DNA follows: TGTGCCAGCATTTGGGATCCGCCAGTTAACTATGGCTACACCTTC.

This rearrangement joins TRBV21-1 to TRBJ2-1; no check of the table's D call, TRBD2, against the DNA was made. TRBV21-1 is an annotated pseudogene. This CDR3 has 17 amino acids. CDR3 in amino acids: CASSKATSGRAGSEQFF. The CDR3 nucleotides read TGTGCCAGCAGCAAAGCGACTAGCGGGAGGGCCGGCAGTGAGCAGTTCTTC.

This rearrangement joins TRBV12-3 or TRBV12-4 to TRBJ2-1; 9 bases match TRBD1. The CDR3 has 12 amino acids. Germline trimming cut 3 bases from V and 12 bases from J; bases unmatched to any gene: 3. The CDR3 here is CASSLGQGRQFF. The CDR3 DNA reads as TGTGCCAGCAGTTTGGGACAGGGAAGGCAGTTCTTC.

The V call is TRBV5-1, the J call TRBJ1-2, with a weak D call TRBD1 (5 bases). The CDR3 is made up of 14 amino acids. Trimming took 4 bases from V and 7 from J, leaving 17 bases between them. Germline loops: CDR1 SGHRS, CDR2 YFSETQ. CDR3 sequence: CASSSRDGGSGYTF. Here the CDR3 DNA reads TGCGCCAGCAGCAGCCGGGACGGCGGATCTGGCTACACCTTC.

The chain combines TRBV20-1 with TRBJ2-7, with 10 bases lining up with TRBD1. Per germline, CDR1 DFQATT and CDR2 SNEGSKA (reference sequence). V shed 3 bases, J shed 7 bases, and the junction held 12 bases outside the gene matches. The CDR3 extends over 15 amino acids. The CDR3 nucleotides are TGCAGTGCTAGGCGGGACAGGGGTTTAGGGAGTGAGCAGTACTTC. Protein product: CSARRDRGLGSEQYF.

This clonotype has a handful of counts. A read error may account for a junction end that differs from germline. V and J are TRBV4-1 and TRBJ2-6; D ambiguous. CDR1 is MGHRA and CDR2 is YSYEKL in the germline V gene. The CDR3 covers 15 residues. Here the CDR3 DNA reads TGCGCCGGCAGCCCCCGTCCCTCTGGGGCCAACGTCCTGACTTTC. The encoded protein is CAGSPRPSGANVLTF.

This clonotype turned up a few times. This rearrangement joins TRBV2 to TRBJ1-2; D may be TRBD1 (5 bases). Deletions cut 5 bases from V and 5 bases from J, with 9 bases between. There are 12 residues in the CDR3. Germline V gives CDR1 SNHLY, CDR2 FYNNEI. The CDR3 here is CASSSDTYGYTF. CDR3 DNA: TGTGCCAGCAGTTCGGACACTTATGGCTACACCTTC. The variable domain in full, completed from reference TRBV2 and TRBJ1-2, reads EPEVTQTPSHQVTQMGQEVILRCVPISNHLYFYWYRQILGQKVEFLVSFYNNEISEKSEIFDDQFSVERPDGSNFTLKIRSTKLEDSAMYFCASSSDTYGYTFGSGTRLTVV.

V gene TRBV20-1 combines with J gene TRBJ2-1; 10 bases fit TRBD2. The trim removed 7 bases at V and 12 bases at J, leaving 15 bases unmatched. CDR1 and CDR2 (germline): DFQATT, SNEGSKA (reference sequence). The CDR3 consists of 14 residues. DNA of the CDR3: TGCAGTGGGCAGAGAGGACTAGCGGAGGCATGGCAGTTCTTC. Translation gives CSGQRGLAEAWQFF.

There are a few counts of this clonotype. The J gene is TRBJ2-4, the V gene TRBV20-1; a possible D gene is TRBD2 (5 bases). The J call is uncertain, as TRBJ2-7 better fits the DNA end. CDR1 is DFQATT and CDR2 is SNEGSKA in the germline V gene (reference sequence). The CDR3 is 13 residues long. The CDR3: CSASFGRGYEQYF. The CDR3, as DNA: TGCAGTGCTAGCTTTGGACGGGGCTACGAGCAGTACTTC.

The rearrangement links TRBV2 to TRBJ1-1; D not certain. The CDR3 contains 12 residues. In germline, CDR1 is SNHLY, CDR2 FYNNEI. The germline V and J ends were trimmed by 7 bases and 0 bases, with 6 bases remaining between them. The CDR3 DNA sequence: TGTGCCAGCAACGGGCTGAACACTGAAGCTTTCTTT. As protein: CASNGLNTEAFF.

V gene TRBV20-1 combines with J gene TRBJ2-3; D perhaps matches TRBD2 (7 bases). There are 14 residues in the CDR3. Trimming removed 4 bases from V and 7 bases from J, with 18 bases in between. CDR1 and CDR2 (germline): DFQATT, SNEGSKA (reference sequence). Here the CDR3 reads CSATGGASTNTQYF. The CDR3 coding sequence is TGCAGTGCTACGGGGGGCGCTTCGACGAATACGCAGTATTTT.

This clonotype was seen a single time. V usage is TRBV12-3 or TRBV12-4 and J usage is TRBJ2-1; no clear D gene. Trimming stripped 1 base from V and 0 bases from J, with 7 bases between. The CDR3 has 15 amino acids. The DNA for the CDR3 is TGTGCCAGCAGTTTAGTTGGCCGCTCCTACAATGAGCAGTTCTTC. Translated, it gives CASSLVGRSYNEQFF.

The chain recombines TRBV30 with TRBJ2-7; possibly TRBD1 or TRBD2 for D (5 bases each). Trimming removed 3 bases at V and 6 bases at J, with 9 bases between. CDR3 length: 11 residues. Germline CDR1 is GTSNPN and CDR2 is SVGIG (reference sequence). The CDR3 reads CAWSSGLEQYF. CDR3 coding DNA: TGTGCCTGGAGCTCGGGGCTCGAGCAGTACTTC.

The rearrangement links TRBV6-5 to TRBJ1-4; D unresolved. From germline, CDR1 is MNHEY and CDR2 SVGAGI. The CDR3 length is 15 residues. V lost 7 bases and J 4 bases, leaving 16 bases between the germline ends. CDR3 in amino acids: CASKPGTGRNEKLFF. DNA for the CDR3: TGTGCCAGCAAACCCGGTACGGGCCGTAATGAAAAACTGTTTTTT.

CDR3 coding DNA: TGTGCCACCACCCAAGGGGTTGGGAGGCCTTATTCACCCCTCCACTTT. It specifies CATTQGVGRPYSPLHF. The rearrangement links TRBV27 to TRBJ1-6; the D gene is possibly TRBD1 (5 bases). CDR1 is MNHEY, CDR2 SMNVEV, per germline (reference sequence). CDR3 length: 16 amino acids. V lost 10 bases and J 8 bases, leaving 24 bases between the germline ends.

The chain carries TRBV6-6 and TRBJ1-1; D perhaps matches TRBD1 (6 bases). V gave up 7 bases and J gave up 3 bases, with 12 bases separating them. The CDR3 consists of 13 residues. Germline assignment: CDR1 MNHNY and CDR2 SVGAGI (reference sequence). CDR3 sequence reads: CASKTGTDTEAFF. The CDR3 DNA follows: TGTGCCAGCAAAACAGGGACGGACACTGAAGCTTTCTTT.

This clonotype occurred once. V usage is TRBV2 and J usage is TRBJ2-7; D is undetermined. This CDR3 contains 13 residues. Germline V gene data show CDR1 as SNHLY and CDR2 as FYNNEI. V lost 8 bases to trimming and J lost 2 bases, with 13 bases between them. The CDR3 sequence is CASVRKLAYEQYF. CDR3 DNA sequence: TGTGCCAGCGTCAGGAAGCTGGCCTACGAGCAGTACTTC.

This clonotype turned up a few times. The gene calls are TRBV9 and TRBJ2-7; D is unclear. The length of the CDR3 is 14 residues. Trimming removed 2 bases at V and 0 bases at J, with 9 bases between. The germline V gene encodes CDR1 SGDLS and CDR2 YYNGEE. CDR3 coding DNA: TGTGCCAGCAGCGTCGGGCTGAGCTCCTACGAGCAGTACTTC. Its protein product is CASSVGLSSYEQYF.

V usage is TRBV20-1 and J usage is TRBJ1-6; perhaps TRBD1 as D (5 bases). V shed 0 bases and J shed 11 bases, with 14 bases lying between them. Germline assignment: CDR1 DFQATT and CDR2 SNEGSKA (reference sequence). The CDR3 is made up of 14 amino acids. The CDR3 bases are TGCAGTGCTAGAGAGGTTGAGGGGTTAACACCCCTCCACTTT. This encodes CSAREVEGLTPLHF.

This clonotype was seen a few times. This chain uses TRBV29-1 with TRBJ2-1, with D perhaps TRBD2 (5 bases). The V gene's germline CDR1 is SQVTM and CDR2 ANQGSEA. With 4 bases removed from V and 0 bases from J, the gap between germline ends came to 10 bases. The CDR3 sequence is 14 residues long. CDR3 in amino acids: CSVASSDSYNEQFF. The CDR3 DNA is TGCAGCGTTGCTAGCTCCGACTCCTACAATGAGCAGTTCTTC.

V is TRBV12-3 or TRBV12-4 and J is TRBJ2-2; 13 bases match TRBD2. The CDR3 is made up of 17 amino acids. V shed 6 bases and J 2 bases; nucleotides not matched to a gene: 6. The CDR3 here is CASRGGLAGRNTGELFF. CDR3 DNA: TGTGCCAGCAGGGGGGGACTAGCGGGGCGAAACACCGGGGAGCTGTTTTTT.

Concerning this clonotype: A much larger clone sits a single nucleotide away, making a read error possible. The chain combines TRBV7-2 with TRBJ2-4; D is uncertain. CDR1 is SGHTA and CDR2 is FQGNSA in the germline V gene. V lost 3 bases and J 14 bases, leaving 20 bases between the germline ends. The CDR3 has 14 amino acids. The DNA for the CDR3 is TGTGCCAGCAGCTTCGGTGGGGAACCGGAACGCGAGTACTTC. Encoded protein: CASSFGGEPEREYF. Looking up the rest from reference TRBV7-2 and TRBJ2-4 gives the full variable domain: GAGVSQSPSNKVTEKGKDVELRCDPISGHTALYWYRQSLGQGLEFLIYFQGNSAPDKSGLPSDRFSAERTGGSVSTLTIQRTQQEDSAVYLCASSFGGEPEREYFGAGTRLSVL.

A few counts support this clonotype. Here the CDR3 reads CASSSRYQGGTVETQYF. CDR3 coding DNA: TGTGCCAGCAGCTCGCGCTATCAGGGGGGCACGGTGGAGACCCAGTACTTC. The V and J genes are TRBV7-9 and TRBJ2-5, with D tentatively TRBD1 (7 bases). Deletions cut 4 bases from V and 5 bases from J, with 23 bases between. The CDR3 length is 17 residues. Germline V gives CDR1 SEHNR, CDR2 FQNEAQ (reference sequence).

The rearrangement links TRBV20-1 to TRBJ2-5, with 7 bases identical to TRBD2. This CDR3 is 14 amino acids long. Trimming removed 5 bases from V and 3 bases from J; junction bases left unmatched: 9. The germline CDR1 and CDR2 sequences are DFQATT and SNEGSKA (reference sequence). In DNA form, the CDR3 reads TGCAGTGCTCGGACTAGTATGGGAAAAGAGACCCAGTACTTC. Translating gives CSARTSMGKETQYF.

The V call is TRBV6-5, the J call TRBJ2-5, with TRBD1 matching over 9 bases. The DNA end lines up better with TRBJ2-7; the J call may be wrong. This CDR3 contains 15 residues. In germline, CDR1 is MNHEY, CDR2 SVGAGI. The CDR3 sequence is CASSYTQGQGREQYF. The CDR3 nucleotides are TGTGCCAGCAGTTACACTCAAGGACAGGGGCGCGAGCAGTACTTC.